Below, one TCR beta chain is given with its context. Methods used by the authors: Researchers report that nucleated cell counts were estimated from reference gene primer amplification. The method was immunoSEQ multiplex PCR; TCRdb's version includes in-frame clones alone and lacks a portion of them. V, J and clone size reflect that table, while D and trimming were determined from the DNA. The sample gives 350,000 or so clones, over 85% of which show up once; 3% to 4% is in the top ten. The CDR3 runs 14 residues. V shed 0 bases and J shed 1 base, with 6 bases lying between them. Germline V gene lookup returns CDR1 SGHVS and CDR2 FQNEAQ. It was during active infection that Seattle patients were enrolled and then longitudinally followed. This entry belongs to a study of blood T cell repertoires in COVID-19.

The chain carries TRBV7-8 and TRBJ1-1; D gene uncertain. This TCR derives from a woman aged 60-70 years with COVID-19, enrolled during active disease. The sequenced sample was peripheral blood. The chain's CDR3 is CASSLAAGNTEAFF. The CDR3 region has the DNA TGTGCCAGCAGCTTAGCCGCAGGGAACACTGAAGCTTTCTTT.